The rows below give T cell receptor beta chains drawn from one sample of a study of cytomegalovirus exposure and HLA in healthy donors. Method: immunoSEQ multiplex PCR; TCRdb's copy keeps in-frame clones and lacks some. The sample lists 150,000 to 200,000 clones; approximately 86% were seen once. Material: PBMCs. These TCRs come from a man aged 25-40 years in good health and CMV-seropositive. CDR3s include the opening cysteine and the closing phenylalanine or tryptophan. D genes are given only for firm matches. Not every row has a clone size; where given, it reads once, few, many or a size class.

v_call	clone_size	j_call	d_call	cdr3_nt	cdr3_aa
TRBV29-1	NA	TRBJ1-2	TRBD1	TGCAGCGTTTCGCCTGGGACAGACAAGTATGGCTACACCTTC	CSVSPGTDKYGYTF
TRBV7-2	once	TRBJ2-5	NA	TGTGCCAGCAGCTTACGGGTGGAGACCCAGTACTTC	CASSLRVETQYF
TRBV9	once	TRBJ2-3	TRBD1	TGTGCCAGCAGCGGACACGGGACAGGGGGCCCAGATACGCAGTATTTT	CASSGHGTGGPDTQYF
TRBV4-3	NA	TRBJ1-1	NA	TGCGCCAGCAGCCAGGAAGGGAGAATGAACACTGAAGCTTTCTTT	CASSQEGRMNTEAFF
TRBV5-1	NA	TRBJ2-3	TRBD2	TGCGCCAGCAGCCCGATGGGGGGGACAGATACGCAGTATTTT	CASSPMGGTDTQYF
TRBV5-1	few	TRBJ1-2	NA	TGCGCCAGCAGCTTGGAGAACGGTCTCTATGGCTACACCTTC	CASSLENGLYGYTF
TRBV4-3	NA	TRBJ1-2	TRBD1	TGCGCCAGCAGCCAAGATGTGCAGGGGGCTTATGGCTACACCTTC	CASSQDVQGAYGYTF
TRBV30	few	TRBJ1-5	TRBD1	TGTGCCTGGAGTGACAGGGGGGGTCAGCCCCAGCATTTT	CAWSDRGGQPQHF
TRBV27	few	TRBJ1-2	NA	TGTGCCAGCAGTTCGTGGACAGCCCCAGGCTACACCTTC	CASSSWTAPGYTF
TRBV27	NA	TRBJ1-5	NA	TGTGCCAGCAGTTTCTCGGTTTATAGCAATCAGCCCCAGCATTTT	CASSFSVYSNQPQHF
TRBV11-2	NA	TRBJ1-2	TRBD1	TGTGCCAGCAGCTCTAGAGGACCGGGACAGGGTATTTATGGCTACACCTTC	CASSSRGPGQGIYGYTF
TRBV6-5	NA	TRBJ1-6	NA	TGTGCCAGCAGTTACTCGGAGGGGACCAATTCACCCCTCCACTTT	CASSYSEGTNSPLHF
TRBV5-5	NA	TRBJ1-2	TRBD1	TGTGCCAGCAGCAGACAGGGGGCTGATGGCTACACCTTC	CASSRQGADGYTF
TRBV4-1	NA	TRBJ2-7	TRBD2	TGCGCCAGCAGCCAAGACCCGGGACTAGTTCGCGAGCAGTACTTC	CASSQDPGLVREQYF
TRBV7-8	NA	TRBJ1-4	NA	TGTGCCAGCAGCTCTGTATTTGAAAAACTGTTTTTT	CASSSVFEKLFF
TRBV15	once	TRBJ2-3	NA	TGTGCCACCAGCAGAGATGGGGCTACAGATACGCAGTATTTT	CATSRDGATDTQYF
TRBV4-1	NA	TRBJ1-4	NA	TGCGCCAGCAGCCAAGATCCCAGGGAAGGCGAAAAACTGTTTTTT	CASSQDPREGEKLFF
TRBV5-1	NA	TRBJ2-1	TRBD2	TGCGCCAGCAGCATCGGGACTAGCGGGGGGGCCTCCAATGAGCAGTTCTTC	CASSIGTSGGASNEQFF
TRBV19	NA	TRBJ1-6	NA	TGTGCCAGTAGTATGCATCAGGTGCAGGGAATAAGTTCACCCCTCCACTTT	CASSMHQVQGISSPLHF
TRBV27	NA	TRBJ2-7	TRBD1	TGTGCCAGCAGTTTGACAGGGGCCGGCGAGCAGTACTTC	CASSLTGAGEQYF
TRBV4-1	once	TRBJ2-2	TRBD2	TGCGCCAGCAGCCAAGTGGCGGGGGGCGGCCCCGCCGGGGAGCTGTTTTTT	CASSQVAGGGPAGELFF
TRBV6-6	once	TRBJ1-5	TRBD1	TGTGCCAGCAGATCGGGACAGATCACGCCCCAGCATTTT	CASRSGQITPQHF
TRBV5-1	NA	TRBJ2-7	TRBD1	TGCGCCAGCAGCTTAACAGGGGCGATAAGCTCCTACGAGCAGTACTTC	CASSLTGAISSYEQYF
TRBV6-6	NA	TRBJ1-1	NA	TGTGCCAGCAGTTACTCCCAAGGGGGTTACACTGAAGCTTTCTTT	CASSYSQGGYTEAFF
TRBV7-3	NA	TRBJ1-1	NA	TGTGCCAGCAGCTTAAGGAGGGTGGGTACTGAAGCTTTCTTT	CASSLRRVGTEAFF
TRBV10-2	NA	TRBJ2-5	NA	TGCGCCAGCAGTGGCGAGGACCAAGAGACCCAGTACTTC	CASSGEDQETQYF
TRBV6-1	NA	TRBJ2-7	TRBD1	TGTGCCAGCAGTGAAGGCTATAGGTCGGGACAGGTCTTCAACGAGCAGTACTTC	CASSEGYRSGQVFNEQYF
TRBV7-2	NA	TRBJ2-5	NA	TGTGCCAGCAGCTTAGTAGTTCGGGAGACCCAGTACTTC	CASSLVVRETQYF
TRBV30	NA	TRBJ2-6	NA	TGTGCCTGGACGAGAGACATGGGCCCCTCTGGGGCCAACGTCCTGACTTTC	CAWTRDMGPSGANVLTF
TRBV27	few	TRBJ2-7	TRBD2	TGTGCCAGCAGTTACGGGGGGGCCGGGGAGCAGTACTTC	CASSYGGAGEQYF
TRBV9	once	TRBJ1-4	NA	TGTGCCAGCAGCTTTCGGGGGACAACTAATGAAAAACTGTTTTTT	CASSFRGTTNEKLFF
TRBV5-1	NA	TRBJ1-1	TRBD1	TGCGCCAGCAGCTTGGAGCGGACAGGGGGTACTGAAGCTTTCTTT	CASSLERTGGTEAFF
TRBV27	NA	TRBJ1-1	NA	TGTGCCAGCAGTTTAAGAGGGGGCACTGAAGCTTTCTTT	CASSLRGGTEAFF
TRBV6-1	few	TRBJ1-2	TRBD1	TGTGCCAGGGGTCCCCCGGGACAGGGAGGCGGCTACACCTTC	CARGPPGQGGGYTF
TRBV9	NA	TRBJ2-5	TRBD2	TGTGCCAGCAGCCCCCGACTAGCGAAAGAGACCCAGTACTTC	CASSPRLAKETQYF
TRBV5-1	NA	TRBJ2-3	TRBD1	TGCGCCAGCAGCTTGTATCCCGGGACAGGGGAAACAGATACGCAGTATTTT	CASSLYPGTGETDTQYF
TRBV2	NA	TRBJ2-5	NA	TGTGCCAGCAGTGGGCGGGGGCCACCCGAGACCCAGTACTTC	CASSGRGPPETQYF
TRBV5-1	NA	TRBJ2-7	TRBD1	TGCGCCAGCAGAAAGGGACAGAGCTACGAGCAGTACTTC	CASRKGQSYEQYF
TRBV10-3	NA	TRBJ2-7	NA	TGTGCCATCAGTGAGTTTTCGACAGGCCTCTCCTACGAGCAGTACTTC	CAISEFSTGLSYEQYF
TRBV29-1	NA	TRBJ2-2	TRBD2	TGCAGCGTTGTGTCGGGGGGGCTGAACACCGGGGAGCTGTTTTTT	CSVVSGGLNTGELFF
TRBV9	NA	TRBJ1-1	NA	TGTGCCAGCAGCGTCGTGCGGTCGGACACTGAAGCTTTCTTT	CASSVVRSDTEAFF
TRBV4-1	NA	TRBJ2-7	TRBD1	TGCGCCAGCAGCACACGAGGACAGGGTAAGCACGAGCAGTACTTC	CASSTRGQGKHEQYF
TRBV10-1	once	TRBJ2-7	TRBD1	TGCGCCAGCAGTGAGTCTAGGACAGGATTCTACGAGCAGTACTTC	CASSESRTGFYEQYF
TRBV4-1	NA	TRBJ2-3	TRBD2	TGCGCCAGCAGCCAAGACGAGGGACTAGCGGGGGCCGGATACACAGATACGCAGTATTTT	CASSQDEGLAGAGYTDTQYF
TRBV27	NA	TRBJ1-5	TRBD1	TGTGCCAGCAGGCAGGAGGGGGCAGGGAGCAATCAGCCCCAGCATTTT	CASRQEGAGSNQPQHF
TRBV6-5	NA	TRBJ2-1	NA	TGTGCCAGCAGTTACAGCGGAGTCCACAATGAGCAGTTCTTC	CASSYSGVHNEQFF
TRBV5-1	NA	TRBJ1-2	TRBD1	TGCGCCAGCAGCCCTATTGTGGACAGGGTCAACTATGGCTACACCTTC	CASSPIVDRVNYGYTF
TRBV10-3	NA	TRBJ2-7	TRBD1	TGTGCCATCAGTGTCTTAGGGGACAGAAATTACGAGCAGTACTTC	CAISVLGDRNYEQYF
TRBV7-9	NA	TRBJ2-3	NA	TGTGCCAGCAGCTTAGGGACTTCTCCCCACCCCCTCCGCACAGATACGCAGTATTTT	CASSLGTSPHPLRTDTQYF
TRBV28	NA	TRBJ2-7	NA	TGTGCCAGCAGGACAACTCCCGGGACACCCGACGAGCAGTACTTC	CASRTTPGTPDEQYF
TRBV27	NA	TRBJ2-5	NA	TGTGCCAGCAGTTTAAAGCCCCTACGCGGGGCCTGGTCCCAAGAGACCCAGTACTTC	CASSLKPLRGAWSQETQYF
TRBV2	once	TRBJ2-2	TRBD1	TGTGCCAGCACCCCTTTGAAGGGACAGGGAAAGGGACGGAACACCGGGGAGCTGTTTTTT	CASTPLKGQGKGRNTGELFF
TRBV5-1	NA	TRBJ2-7	NA	TGCGCCAGCAGCGGAACAGGGTTGAGGTCCTACGAGCAGTACTTC	CASSGTGLRSYEQYF